This T cell receptor (beta chain) was sequenced for a study of CD8+CD57+ T cells in acquired aplastic anemia. There are 21 residues in the CDR3. The junction had 16 bases not matched to a gene; V was cut back by 0 bases and J by 0 bases. Germline CDR1 and CDR2: SGHRS and YFSETQ. This clonotype was seen at least ten times. Before being chosen for sequencing, patients had shown CD8+CD57+ cell expansion by flow cytometry. Acquired aplastic anemia of severe grade affected all patients. Genomic DNA served as template for TCR beta VDJ and CDR3 profiling. TCRdb processed the reads anew with MiXCR; each CDR3 protein has one entry. In the table there are 150,000 to 200,000 distinct CDR3 sequences, over 40% of which are singletons.

This chain joins TRBV5-1 and TRBJ2-3, with TRBD2 matching 10 bases. The specimen sequenced was sorted CD4+, CD8+, or CD8+CD57+ T cells (not recorded which) from PBMCs. The TCR originated in a human donor with aplastic anemia. This CDR3 is CASSLVSGTSAKRDSTDTQYF. The CDR3 coding sequence is TGCGCCAGCAGCTTGGTCTCGGGGACTAGCGCTAAGAGGGATAGCACAGATACGCAGTATTTT.